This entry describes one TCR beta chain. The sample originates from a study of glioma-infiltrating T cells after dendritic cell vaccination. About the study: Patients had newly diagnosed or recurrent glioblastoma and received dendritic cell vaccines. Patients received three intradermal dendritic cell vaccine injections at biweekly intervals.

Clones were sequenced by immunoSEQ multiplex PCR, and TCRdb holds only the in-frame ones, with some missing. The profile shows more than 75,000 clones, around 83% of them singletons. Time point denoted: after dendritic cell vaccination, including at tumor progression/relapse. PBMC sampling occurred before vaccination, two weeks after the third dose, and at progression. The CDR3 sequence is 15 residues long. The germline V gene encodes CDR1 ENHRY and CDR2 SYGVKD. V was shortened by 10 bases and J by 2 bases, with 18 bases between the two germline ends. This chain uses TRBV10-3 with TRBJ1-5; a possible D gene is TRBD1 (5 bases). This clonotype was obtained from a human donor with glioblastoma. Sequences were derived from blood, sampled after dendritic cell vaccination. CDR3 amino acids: CATRPEDIGNQPQHF. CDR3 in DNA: TGTGCCACCCGCCCTGAGGACATCGGCAATCAGCCCCAGCATTTT.